These 18 T cell receptor beta chains were all obtained from the same sample, sequenced in a study of somatic reversion in DOCK8 deficiency. One-step amplicon PCR with EuroClonality-NGS primers amplified TRB from roughly 92 ng genomic DNA. One entry per CDR3 protein results from TCRdb running MiXCR on the multiplex PCR reads. The table has several thousand distinct CDR3 sequences, under 30% seen once. The sequenced sample consisted of peripheral blood. These receptor sequences come from a human donor in good health.

The table lists this clonotype with a few counts. The V and J genes are TRBV20-1 and TRBJ2-3; 9 nucleotides line up with TRBD2. The J segment lost 1 base and the V segment lost 2 bases, leaving 1 base of the junction unmatched. There are 14 residues in the CDR3. Per the germline V gene, CDR1 is DFQATT and CDR2 is SNEGSKA (reference sequence). The DNA of the CDR3 is TGCAGTGCTAGACCTAGCGGGGGCACAGATACGCAGTATTTT. Encoded protein: CSARPSGGTDTQYF.

Sample share makes this clonotype medium-sized. This rearrangement joins TRBV12-3 or TRBV12-4 to TRBJ2-7; 10 nucleotides align to TRBD1. This CDR3 is 16 amino acids long. After removal of 1 base from V and 5 bases from J, the junction contained 8 bases not matched to a gene. The chain's CDR3 is CASSLGRRQGANEQYF. CDR3 in DNA: TGTGCCAGCAGTTTAGGGAGGAGACAGGGGGCTAACGAGCAGTACTTC.

The V and J genes are TRBV6-6 and TRBJ2-6; no definite D call. Germline CDR1 MNHNY, CDR2 SVGAGI (reference sequence). This CDR3 spans 14 amino acids. V lost 5 bases and J lost 0, with 5 bases in between. The CDR3 protein is CASSQTSGANVLTF. DNA of the CDR3: TGTGCCAGCAGTCAGACCTCTGGGGCCAACGTCCTGACTTTC.

This clonotype is medium-sized (0.01 to 0.1%). The gene calls are TRBV12-3 or TRBV12-4 and TRBJ1-1; 9 positions match TRBD1. Unmatched junction bases numbered 0, after V lost 1 base and J lost 6 bases. The CDR3 totals 13 residues. The CDR3 DNA follows: TGTGCCAGCAGTTTAGGACAGGGGGCTGAAGCTTTCTTT. This encodes CASSLGQGAEAFF.

V usage is TRBV20-1 and J usage is TRBJ1-4; the D gene is possibly TRBD1 (6 bases). The CDR3 consists of 15 residues. The ends were cut back, 0 bases at V and 3 bases at J, with 11 bases in the middle. Germline CDR1 reads DFQATT; CDR2 reads SNEGSKA (reference sequence). The CDR3 DNA is TGCAGTGCTAGAGATTTACAGGGACCTAATGAAAAACTGTTTTTT. It translates to CSARDLQGPNEKLFF.

This clonotype showed up just a few times. The J gene is TRBJ1-2, the V gene TRBV2, with 7 bases matching TRBD1. V lost 8 bases and J lost 0; bases outside the gene matches: 9. Germline V gene data show CDR1 as SNHLY and CDR2 as FYNNEI. The CDR3 spans 15 residues. The CDR3 region has the DNA TGTGCCAGCCAAGACAGGGCAATAGCTAACTATGGCTACACCTTC. It is translated as CASQDRAIANYGYTF. Full variable domain (missing parts from reference TRBV2 and TRBJ1-2): EPEVTQTPSHQVTQMGQEVILRCVPISNHLYFYWYRQILGQKVEFLVSFYNNEISEKSEIFDDQFSVERPDGSNFTLKIRSTKLEDSAMYFCASQDRAIANYGYTFGSGTRLTVV.

This clonotype was seen a few times. Here the CDR3 DNA reads TGTGCCAGTAGTACCGCCCGACAGGGGTGGTTTCCTCAGCCCCAGCATTTT. Translating gives CASSTARQGWFPQPQHF. The chain links TRBV19 to TRBJ1-5, with 8 positions matching TRBD1. This CDR3 is 17 amino acids long. After removal of 4 bases from V and 6 bases from J, the junction contained 14 bases not matched to a gene. The germline CDR1 and CDR2 sequences are LNHDA and SQIVND (reference sequence).

V gene TRBV20-1 combines with J gene TRBJ2-1, with TRBD2 matching 11 bases. The CDR3 length is 14 residues. Germline CDR1 reads DFQATT; CDR2 reads SNEGSKA (reference sequence). J gave up 4 bases and V 6 bases, and 5 bases lay outside the gene matches. For the CDR3, the DNA is TGCAGTGCCCTAGCGGGGGGTCTATACAATGAGCAGTTCTTC. This gives the protein CSALAGGLYNEQFF.

By share, this clonotype counts as medium-sized (0.01 to 0.1%). The chain employs TRBV11-1 and TRBJ1-1, with a tentative D call TRBD1 (5 bases). Germline assignment: CDR1 SGHAT and CDR2 FQDESV (reference sequence). The length of the CDR3 is 15 residues. Trimming stripped 6 bases from V and 4 bases from J, with 18 bases between. The CDR3 region is CASSSTAFGGTEAFF. Here the CDR3 DNA reads TGTGCCAGCAGTTCTACCGCGTTCGGGGGCACTGAAGCTTTCTTT. Full variable domain (rest looked up from reference TRBV11-1 and TRBJ1-1): EAEVAQSPRYKITEKSQAVAFWCDPISGHATLYWYRQILGQGPELLVQFQDESVVDDSQLPKDRFSAERLKGVDSTLKIQPAELGDSAMYLCASSSTAFGGTEAFFGQGTRLTVV.

The V gene is TRBV29-1, the J gene TRBJ1-4; TRBD1 might be the D (6 bases). The germline V and J ends were trimmed by 8 bases and 7 bases, with 17 bases remaining between them. Germline lookup yields CDR1 SQVTM and CDR2 ANQGSEA. The CDR3 is made up of 13 amino acids. DNA for the CDR3: TGCAGCCCTAGGGGGGTAGTGGGTGAAAAACTGTTTTTT. It is translated as CSPRGVVGEKLFF. The variable domain in full, with the rest retrieved from reference TRBV29-1 and TRBJ1-4, is SAVISQKPSRDICQRGTSLTIQCQVDSQVTMMFWYRQQPGQSLTLIATANQGSEATYESGFVIDKFPISRPNLTFSTLTVSNMSPEDSSIYLCSPRGVVGEKLFFGSGTQLSVL.

The chain has TRBV27 and TRBJ1-5; 10 bases match TRBD1. The CDR3 loop spans 17 amino acids. CDR1 and CDR2 from the germline V gene are MNHEY and SMNVEV (reference sequence). The junction had 12 bases not matched to a gene; V was cut back by 6 bases and J by 4 bases. CDR3 sequence (DNA): TGTGCCAGCAGACACTTAGCCCCGGGACAGGGGAATCAGCCCCAGCATTTT. Its protein is CASRHLAPGQGNQPQHF.

In its sample, this clonotype was seen a few times. The chain carries TRBV7-6 and TRBJ1-6; 9 bases are shared with TRBD1. The germline V gene has CDR1 SGHVS and CDR2 FNYEAQ. The trim removed 1 base at V and 7 bases at J, leaving 14 bases unmatched. This CDR3 has 19 amino acids. CDR3 nucleotide sequence: TGTGCCAGCAGCTTAGAAGGATCGTGGGGGACAGGGTGGAATTCACCCCTCCACTTT. Translated: CASSLEGSWGTGWNSPLHF.

V is TRBV7-9 and J is TRBJ2-7, with TRBD1 matching over 8 bases. The V gene's germline CDR1 is SEHNR and CDR2 FQNEAQ (reference sequence). The CDR3 runs 14 residues. V lost 5 bases to trimming and J lost 6 bases; unmatched junction nucleotides: 9. CDR3 loop: CASSPAGGWSEQYF. The CDR3 DNA is TGTGCCAGCAGCCCGGCAGGGGGCTGGAGCGAGCAGTACTTC.

By frequency in the sample, this clonotype is medium-sized (0.01 to 0.1%). The rearrangement uses TRBV20-1 and TRBJ1-1, with D perhaps TRBD1 (5 bases). This CDR3 spans 11 amino acids. Germline V gene data show CDR1 as DFQATT and CDR2 as SNEGSKA (reference sequence). The CDR3 loop is CSDSSNTEAFF. In DNA, the CDR3 is TGCAGCGACAGCTCCAACACTGAAGCTTTCTTT.

The genes are TRBV4-2 and TRBJ1-3; 7 nucleotides line up with TRBD1. Per the germline V gene, CDR1 is LGHNA and CDR2 is YNFKEQ. This CDR3 contains 15 residues. The V segment lost 6 bases and the J segment 1 base; nucleotides outside the gene matches: 6. CDR3 DNA sequence: TGTGCCAGCAGGGGAGACAGGGCTTCTGGAAACACCATATATTTT. Residues: CASRGDRASGNTIYF.

The chain employs TRBV14 and TRBJ1-4, with TRBD1 as a possible D gene (6 bases). Trimming shortened V by 2 bases and J by 2 bases, and 9 bases separated the two germline ends. Germline CDR1 is SGHDN and CDR2 is FVKESK. There are 15 residues in the CDR3. CDR3 in amino acids: CASSQRQGTNEKLFF. The CDR3 nucleotides read TGTGCCAGCAGCCAAAGGCAGGGGACTAATGAAAAACTGTTTTTT.

In this sample, this clonotype turned up a few times. This chain connects TRBV5-4 to TRBJ2-2; D tentatively reads TRBD1 or TRBD2 (6 bases each). The germline gives CDR1 SGHNT, CDR2 YYREEE (reference sequence). This CDR3 region has 16 residues. V lost 0 bases and J 5 bases, leaving 14 bases between the germline ends. In nucleotides, the CDR3 is TGTGCCAGCAGCTTGGCAGGGGAGGAGTGGACCGGGGAGCTGTTTTTT. Protein sequence: CASSLAGEEWTGELFF.

In its sample, this clonotype ranks as medium-sized. The J gene is TRBJ1-4, the V gene TRBV30; tentative D call: TRBD1 (6 bases). CDR3 length equals 13 residues. Germline V gene data show CDR1 as GTSNPN and CDR2 as SVGIG (reference sequence). V was clipped by 8 bases and J by 5 bases, with 15 bases between them. CDR3 nucleotide sequence: TGTGCCCGCCAGACAGGAATAAATGAAAAACTGTTTTTT. It yields the protein CARQTGINEKLFF.